Shown below are 13 T cell receptor beta chains from a single sample sequenced in a study of cytomegalovirus exposure and HLA in healthy donors. With 60 Vbeta and 13 Jbeta primers, the PCR was carried out. Some clones are missing from TCRdb's copy, which holds only in-frame ones; the method was immunoSEQ multiplex PCR. The data show some 130,000 clones, just under 80% seen once. The specimen was PBMCs. The receptors here all came from a man younger than 40 in good health.

The chain carries TRBV6-5 and TRBJ2-5; 8 nucleotides line up with TRBD2. In germline, CDR1 is MNHEY, CDR2 SVGAGI. After removal of 6 bases from V and 4 bases from J, the junction contained 7 bases not matched to a gene. The CDR3 consists of 14 residues. CDR3 in amino acids: CASRPGLALETQYF. For the CDR3, the DNA is TGTGCCAGCAGGCCAGGACTAGCCTTAGAGACCCAGTACTTC.

The CDR3: CASSLRVTEAFF. DNA of the CDR3: TGTGCCAGCAGTTTACGGGTGACTGAAGCTTTCTTT. This chain connects TRBV28 to TRBJ1-1; no reliable D call. The CDR3 has 12 residues. V was clipped by 2 bases and J by 5 bases, with 6 bases between them. Germline V gives CDR1 MDHEN, CDR2 SYDVKM.

The rearrangement joins TRBV27 to TRBJ2-7; TRBD1 matches 9 bases. The J segment lost 7 bases and the V segment lost 2 bases, leaving 9 bases of the junction unmatched. The CDR3 runs to 15 residues. Looked up from germline, CDR1 is MNHEY and CDR2 is SMNVEV (reference sequence). CDR3 DNA sequence: TGTGCCAGCAGTTTAGGGAACAGGGGGCCGTTGGAGCAGTACTTC. Its protein product is CASSLGNRGPLEQYF.

V and J are TRBV5-1 and TRBJ2-1; 13 bases map to TRBD2. The CDR3 consists of 15 residues. V lost 1 base to trimming and J lost 7 bases; unmatched junction nucleotides: 2. Looked up from germline, CDR1 is SGHRS and CDR2 is YFSETQ. The CDR3 loop is CASSLPTSGRNEQFF. CDR3 nucleotide sequence: TGCGCCAGCAGCTTGCCGACTAGCGGGAGGAATGAGCAGTTCTTC.

The rearrangement links TRBV18 to TRBJ1-1, with D perhaps matching TRBD1 (5 bases). Germline V gene lookup returns CDR1 KGHSH and CDR2 LQKENI. This CDR3 comprises 13 residues. Deletions cut 3 bases from V and 1 base from J, with 6 bases between. Here the CDR3 reads CASSPDKNTEAFF. The CDR3 nucleotides are TGTGCCAGCTCACCGGACAAGAACACTGAAGCTTTCTTT. Variable domain in full (rest from reference TRBV18 and TRBJ1-1): NAGVMQNPRHLVRRRGQEARLRCSPMKGHSHVYWYRQLPEEGLKFMVYLQKENIIDESGMPKERFSAEFPKEGPSILRIQQVVRGDSAAYFCASSPDKNTEAFFGQGTRLTVV.

The chain recombines TRBV9 with TRBJ2-5; the D gene is possibly TRBD2 (5 bases). V lost 1 base, J lost 1 base, and 11 bases lay in between. In germline, CDR1 is SGDLS, CDR2 YYNGEE. This CDR3 spans 15 amino acids. The CDR3 loop reads CASSVQAGLQETQYF. In DNA form, the CDR3 reads TGTGCCAGCAGCGTACAAGCAGGACTCCAAGAGACCCAGTACTTC.

This chain joins TRBV9 and TRBJ2-4; D gene ambiguous. CDR1 and CDR2 from the germline V gene are SGDLS and YYNGEE. The CDR3 runs 14 residues. V lost 1 base to trimming and J lost 4 bases, with 9 bases between them. CDR3 region: CASSVMAEKNIQYF. The CDR3 DNA follows: TGTGCCAGCAGCGTAATGGCGGAGAAAAACATTCAGTACTTC.

V usage is TRBV7-2 and J usage is TRBJ2-3; weak D call: TRBD1 (6 bases). CDR1 is SGHTA, CDR2 FQGNSA, per germline. This CDR3 has 14 amino acids. Deletions cut 8 bases from V and 0 bases from J, with 12 bases between. In nucleotides, the CDR3 is TGTGCCAGCCTCCGGGACACGAGCACAGATACGCAGTATTTT. Translation: CASLRDTSTDTQYF.

This rearrangement joins TRBV6-5 to TRBJ2-7; the D gene is possibly TRBD2 (5 bases). Germline lookup yields CDR1 MNHEY and CDR2 SVGAGI. CDR3 length: 14 amino acids. V gave up 4 bases and J gave up 6 bases, with 16 bases separating them. Here the CDR3 reads CASSWAGRTSEQYF. CDR3 nucleotide sequence: TGTGCCAGCAGTTGGGCGGGTAGGACCAGCGAGCAGTACTTC.

CDR3 in amino acids: CASSVQGSTDTQYF. The CDR3 bases are TGTGCCAGCAGCGTACAGGGTTCAACAGATACGCAGTATTTT. The chain joins TRBV9 to TRBJ2-3, with D tentatively TRBD1 (5 bases). Germline CDR1 reads SGDLS; CDR2 reads YYNGEE. The CDR3 is 14 residues long. V was clipped by 1 base and J by 3 bases, with 9 bases between them.

In this sample, this clone turned up a few times. This chain links TRBV4-3 with TRBJ2-2, with D uncertain. The germline V gene encodes CDR1 LGHNA and CDR2 YSLEER. CDR3 size: 11 residues. V was cut by 6 bases and J by 7 bases, with 6 bases left in between. The CDR3 nucleotides are TGCGCCAGCAGAGGCGGCGGGGAGCTGTTTTTT. Its translation is CASRGGGELFF.

This chain connects TRBV28 to TRBJ1-2; D may be TRBD1 (5 bases). Per the germline V gene, CDR1 is MDHEN and CDR2 is SYDVKM. Trimming left V 4 bases short and J 0 bases short, with 9 bases between. The CDR3 length is 14 residues. The CDR3 DNA sequence: TGTGCCAGCAGTTCCGGGGGAGCTAACTATGGCTACACCTTC. It translates to CASSSGGANYGYTF.

This clone was counted a few times. DNA for the CDR3: TGTGCCAGTAGTCCCCGAGGGAAGGGCGACGAGCAGTACTTC. This translates into CASSPRGKGDEQYF. This chain connects TRBV19 to TRBJ2-7; weak D call: TRBD2 (5 bases). Per the germline V gene, CDR1 is LNHDA and CDR2 is SQIVND (reference sequence). CDR3 length: 14 amino acids. Trimming removed 5 bases at V and 5 bases at J, with 16 bases between.